Presented here are 21 T cell receptor beta chains from one specimen sequenced in a study of PD-1 blockade in classical Hodgkin lymphoma. Assay: immunoSEQ multiplex PCR; the TCRdb copy retains only in-frame clones and omits some. The repertoire holds over 25,000 clones, with about 70% as singletons. The sample's time point: cycle 4 day 1 (C4D1), after five to seven weeks of nivolumab. After autologous stem cell transplantation all patients relapsed, and prior brentuximab vedotin exposure differed between cohorts. The source was peripheral blood mononuclear cells (PBMCs), collected before the fourth cycle of nivolumab. These receptors all stem from a human donor with classical Hodgkin lymphoma.

In its sample, this clone is medium-sized. The chain combines TRBV6-6 with TRBJ1-1; D is possibly TRBD1 (5 bases). The length of the CDR3 is 14 residues. Germline V gene data show CDR1 as MNHNY and CDR2 as SVGAGI (reference sequence). The V gene lost 8 bases and the J gene lost 4 bases, with 17 bases spanning the gap. The CDR3 DNA sequence: TGTGCCAGCTTGCAGTCAGGGAGCCTCACTGAAGCTTTCTTT. It codes for CASLQSGSLTEAFF.

The rearrangement links TRBV5-1 to TRBJ1-4; D unclear. V gave up 3 bases and J gave up 9 bases, with 21 bases separating them. Looked up from germline, CDR1 is SGHRS and CDR2 is YFSETQ. There are 16 residues in the CDR3. CDR3 loop: CASSSVVGGQLKKLFF. The CDR3 DNA sequence: TGCGCCAGCAGCTCGGTTGTTGGAGGGCAATTGAAAAAACTGTTTTTT.

This chain connects TRBV7-6 to TRBJ2-7, with no clear D. With 2 bases removed from V and 7 bases from J, the gap between germline ends came to 6 bases. The CDR3 extends over 11 amino acids. CDR1 is SGHVS, CDR2 FNYEAQ, per germline. CDR3 protein: CASSLNGEQYF. CDR3 DNA: TGTGCCAGCAGCTTAAATGGGGAGCAGTACTTC.

The chain has TRBV9 and TRBJ2-7; D is possibly TRBD1 (5 bases). This CDR3 comprises 14 residues. Trimming took 0 bases from V and 3 from J, leaving 10 bases between them. From germline, CDR1 is SGDLS and CDR2 YYNGEE. CDR3 residues: CASSVASTGYEQYF. Here the CDR3 DNA reads TGTGCCAGCAGCGTAGCTTCCACAGGCTACGAGCAGTACTTC.

V and J are TRBV6-6 and TRBJ1-2, with D unclear. The length of the CDR3 is 16 residues. The germline V and J ends were trimmed by 6 bases and 2 bases, with 19 bases remaining between them. Germline values: CDR1 MNHNY, CDR2 SVGAGI (reference sequence). Here the CDR3 reads CASSLSRTSNNYGYTF. In DNA form, the CDR3 reads TGTGCCAGCAGCCTGAGCCGGACGTCAAACAACTATGGCTACACCTTC.

The chain is built from TRBV5-6 and TRBJ1-1; tentative D call: TRBD1 (6 bases). Germline V gene data show CDR1 as SGHDT and CDR2 as YYEEEE. The CDR3 spans 12 residues. V gave up 2 bases and J gave up 6 bases, with 8 bases separating them. The chain's CDR3 is CASSLGQPEAFF. The CDR3 nucleotides read TGTGCCAGCAGCTTAGGACAGCCTGAAGCTTTCTTT.

In its sample, this clone was seen a few times. The rearrangement links TRBV5-6 to TRBJ2-2, with 11 bases identical to TRBD1. The CDR3 is made up of 14 amino acids. Trimming removed 3 bases from V and 7 bases from J; junction bases left unmatched: 2. Per the germline V gene, CDR1 is SGHDT and CDR2 is YYEEEE. DNA for the CDR3: TGTGCCAGCAGCTGGACAGGGGGCTTCGGGGAGCTGTTTTTT. Its protein product is CASSWTGGFGELFF.

This clone was observed a few times. The chain links TRBV28 to TRBJ2-5; no firm D call. CDR3 length: 11 residues. V was cut by 3 bases and J by 8 bases, with 7 bases left in between. Looked up from germline, CDR1 is MDHEN and CDR2 is SYDVKM. The CDR3: CASSFVDTQYF. CDR3 bases: TGTGCCAGCAGTTTTGTCGATACCCAGTACTTC.

This clone ranks as medium-sized (0.01 to 0.1%). This chain connects TRBV7-2 to TRBJ1-5; D is ambiguous. In germline, CDR1 is SGHTA, CDR2 FQGNSA. Trimming took 1 base from V and 0 from J, leaving 4 bases between them. The CDR3 extends over 14 amino acids. The chain's CDR3 is CASSLDASNQPQHF. The DNA for the CDR3 is TGTGCCAGCAGCTTAGATGCTAGCAATCAGCCCCAGCATTTT.

The chain joins TRBV5-1 to TRBJ2-7; D is unresolved. Germline V gene data show CDR1 as SGHRS and CDR2 as YFSETQ. The V end lost 4 bases, the J end lost 1 base, and 15 bases lay between the germline ends. The CDR3 consists of 15 residues. The CDR3 DNA sequence: TGCGCCAGCAGCATATACCCCGGGTTATCCTACGAGCAGTACTTC. It specifies CASSIYPGLSYEQYF.

This clone occurred a few times. The V and J genes are TRBV27 and TRBJ1-6, with 7 bases that match TRBD1. J lost 10 bases, V lost 4 bases, and 4 bases had no gene match. Germline CDR1 is MNHEY and CDR2 is SMNVEV (reference sequence). CDR3 length: 13 amino acids. Here the CDR3 reads CASSWDSKSPLHF. The CDR3 DNA sequence: TGTGCCAGCAGTTGGGACAGTAAATCACCCCTCCACTTT.

V usage is TRBV28 and J usage is TRBJ2-7, with 8 bases identical to TRBD2. There are 15 residues in the CDR3. Unmatched junction bases numbered 8, after V lost 5 bases and J lost 2 bases. The germline CDR1 and CDR2 sequences are MDHEN and SYDVKM. The CDR3 is CASSPEGLGAYEQYF. CDR3 nucleotides: TGTGCCAGCAGTCCCGAGGGACTAGGGGCCTACGAGCAGTACTTC.

The V call is TRBV6-5, the J call TRBJ1-4; D gene unclear. The ends were cut back, 0 bases at V and 8 bases at J, with 16 bases in the middle. This CDR3 is 16 amino acids long. The germline V gene has CDR1 MNHEY and CDR2 SVGAGI. CDR3 sequence (DNA): TGTGCCAGCAGTTACTCATCTGTTCGGGGTCCCGAAAAACTGTTTTTT. This codes for CASSYSSVRGPEKLFF.

V usage is TRBV18 and J usage is TRBJ2-1; D gene ambiguous. This CDR3 is built from 16 residues. Trimming cost V 6 bases and J 1 base, with 16 bases left between them. Germline V gene sequence: CDR1 KGHSH, CDR2 LQKENI. This CDR3 reads CASSPNRASSYNEQFF. The CDR3 region has the DNA TGTGCCAGCTCCCCCAACCGGGCTTCATCCTACAATGAGCAGTTCTTC. Variable domain in full (rest from reference TRBV18 and TRBJ2-1): NAGVMQNPRHLVRRRGQEARLRCSPMKGHSHVYWYRQLPEEGLKFMVYLQKENIIDESGMPKERFSAEFPKEGPSILRIQQVVRGDSAAYFCASSPNRASSYNEQFFGPGTRLTVL.

This chain uses TRBV11-2 with TRBJ2-1; 7 bases line up with TRBD1. Trimming took 5 bases from V and 7 from J; bases not matched to a gene: 11. CDR1 is SGHAT, CDR2 FQNNGV, per germline. The CDR3 contains 15 residues. The CDR3 region is CASSQTPGQTNEQFF. CDR3 sequence (DNA): TGTGCCAGCAGCCAAACACCGGGACAGACAAATGAGCAGTTCTTC.

The chain employs TRBV5-6 and TRBJ2-7; 10 nucleotides align to TRBD1. The CDR3 totals 15 residues. Unmatched junction bases numbered 5, after V lost 0 bases and J lost 5 bases. Germline CDR1 and CDR2: SGHDT and YYEEEE. This CDR3 is CASSLGSTGGNEQYF. CDR3 coding DNA: TGTGCCAGCAGCTTGGGTTCGACAGGGGGCAACGAGCAGTACTTC.

This clone was detected only a few times. CDR3 DNA sequence: TGTGCCAGCAGTGAATTGGGCTCCTACGAGCAGTACTTC. Translated: CASSELGSYEQYF. The V and J genes are TRBV2 and TRBJ2-7; D not certain. CDR3 length: 13 amino acids. Looked up from germline, CDR1 is SNHLY and CDR2 is FYNNEI. The V end was cut by 2 bases, the J end by 0 bases, with 5 bases between.

In this sample, this clone turned up a few times. The chain recombines TRBV19 with TRBJ2-2; tentatively, D is TRBD1 (5 bases). Trimming removed 0 bases at V and 0 bases at J, with 14 bases between. This CDR3 is built from 18 residues. Germline V gives CDR1 LNHDA, CDR2 SQIVND (reference sequence). The CDR3 coding sequence is TGTGCCAGTAGTATAGATTCCGGACACCATACGAACACCGGGGAGCTGTTTTTT. As protein: CASSIDSGHHTNTGELFF. Variable domain in full (rest from reference TRBV19 and TRBJ2-2): DGGITQSPKYLFRKEGQNVTLSCEQNLNHDAMYWYRQDPGQGLRLIYYSQIVNDFQKGDIAEGYSVSREKKESFPLTVTSAQKNPTAFYLCASSIDSGHHTNTGELFFGEGSRLTVL.

V usage is TRBV7-9 and J usage is TRBJ2-7; D is undetermined. The CDR3 consists of 12 residues. Germline V gene sequence: CDR1 SEHNR, CDR2 FQNEAQ (reference sequence). Trimming pared 8 bases from V and 6 bases from J, leaving 14 bases between. CDR3: CASFKLESEQYF. The CDR3 region has the DNA TGTGCCAGCTTCAAGCTGGAAAGCGAGCAGTACTTC.

The chain carries TRBV5-1 and TRBJ2-5; 8 nucleotides line up with TRBD2. V trimming: 0 bases; J trimming: 4 bases; junction bases outside the gene matches: 5. This CDR3 spans 15 amino acids. Germline CDR1 SGHRS, CDR2 YFSETQ. CDR3 residues: CASSLASGPPETQYF. Here the CDR3 DNA reads TGCGCCAGCAGCTTGGCTAGCGGGCCCCCAGAGACCCAGTACTTC.

The rearrangement joins TRBV9 to TRBJ2-7, with a weak D call TRBD2 (6 bases). The length of the CDR3 is 14 residues. Per germline, CDR1 SGDLS and CDR2 YYNGEE. Trimming took 4 bases from V and 2 from J, leaving 13 bases between them. The CDR3 protein is CASSPRTTAYEQYF. The CDR3 nucleotides are TGTGCCAGCAGCCCAAGGACTACCGCCTACGAGCAGTACTTC.